Included here is one TCR beta chain sequence, with context. Its antigen remains unknown. This sample is drawn from a study of cytomegalovirus exposure and HLA in healthy donors. Study-level points and caveats: 164 TCR beta chains were listed as cytomegalovirus-associated.

The PCR used 60 Vbeta and 13 Jbeta primers. The data were produced by immunoSEQ multiplex PCR, yet TCRdb's version contains in-frame clones alone and is incomplete. This table holds approximately 170,000 clones, over 70% found once. The clonotype was recovered from a man aged 50-60 years in good health and CMV-seropositive. Material: PBMCs.

CDR3 sequence reads: CASSLGLAANTGELFF. CDR3 DNA sequence: TGTGCCAGCAGCTTGGGACTCGCCGCGAACACCGGGGAGCTGTTTTTT. This chain uses TRBV5-4 with TRBJ2-2, with D hard to call. V was trimmed by 0 bases and J by 0 bases, leaving 9 bases between them. This CDR3 is 16 amino acids long. The germline CDR1 and CDR2 sequences are SGHNT and YYREEE (reference sequence).